This T cell receptor beta chain was identified during a study of human T cells and chemical hapten exposure. Study overall: TCR yields differed between samples (mainly from small differences in pooled library volume).

The V gene lost 4 bases and the J gene lost 6 bases, with 13 bases spanning the gap. There are 13 residues in the CDR3. CDR1 and CDR2 (germline): SQVTM, ANQGSEA. Sample time point: pre-sensitization, week 0. As for treatment: therapeutic diphenylcyclopropenone sensitization with weekly scalp DPC. The table lists this clonotype with many counts. One entry per CDR3 protein results from TCRdb running MiXCR on the RACE reads. The sample contains 50,000 to 65,000 distinct CDR3 sequences, roughly 6.7% of which appear only once. Sequencing used whole blood, obtained in connection with sensitization to the hapten diphenylcyclopropenone (DPC). The chain combines TRBV29-1 with TRBJ1-5; the D is unclear. The sequence came from a woman aged 25 to 45 with alopecia areata. Some clones in this sample may be carry-over from other donors' samples. CDR3 in amino acids: CSVAPDPSQPQHF. Written as DNA, the CDR3 is TGCAGCGTTGCTCCGGACCCCAGTCAGCCCCAGCATTTT.